This TCR beta chain was sequenced during a study of HIV-infected children after antiretroviral therapy interruption. Study-level background: Children were on planned treatment interruption or continuous treatment. Recorded EBV and CMV exposure existed for most children. Weeks 0, 48 and 150 were sampled under continuous treatment.

Unique molecular identifiers were included in an RNA-based 3' RACE TCR library. TCRdb recomputed calls from the 3' RACE reads with MiXCR, one row per CDR3 protein. Among roughly 15,000 distinct CDR3 sequences listed, around 3.4% were seen once. The treatment denotes: PENTA 11 planned treatment interruption arm or continuous ART arm. Sorting from thawed PBMCs isolated memory CD8+ CD45RO+ CD45RA- T cells. In its sample, this clonotype was seen many times. V lost 3 bases and J 10 bases, leaving 16 bases between the germline ends. This CDR3 is 15 amino acids long. Per the germline V gene, CDR1 is MDHEN and CDR2 is SYDVKM.

Sequencing was performed on CD45RO+ CD8+ T cells from PBMCs, pooled from several time points, taken from a donor given antiretroviral therapy, either interrupted or continuous. Subset indicated: memory CD8+ CD45RO+ CD45RA- T cells. This clonotype was obtained from a pool of human donors with HIV. The chain recombines TRBV28 with TRBJ1-6; D is perhaps TRBD1 (5 bases). The CDR3 DNA follows: TGTGCCAGCAGTTTTGTCCAGGGTATACGCTCACCCCTCCACTTT. Amino acids: CASSFVQGIRSPLHF.